The 17 T cell receptor beta chains given below trace back to one sample, sequenced in a study of blood T cell repertoires in COVID-19. Sequencing was performed with immunoSEQ multiplex PCR; in TCRdb, only in-frame clones are kept and a portion is missing. The sample has about 110,000 clones; approximately 80% are singletons. The sample was peripheral blood. All receptors come from a woman aged 60-75 years with acute or convalescent COVID-19.

V and J are TRBV28 and TRBJ1-5; TRBD1 matches 10 bases. The CDR3 contains 16 residues. The V gene end was trimmed by 3 bases and the J gene end by 3 bases; junction bases not matched to a gene: 5. In germline, CDR1 is MDHEN, CDR2 SYDVKM. Here the CDR3 reads CASSLLGQGDNQPQHF. The CDR3 DNA reads as TGTGCCAGCAGTTTGCTCGGACAGGGGGACAATCAGCCCCAGCATTTT.

The chain couples TRBV5-4 to TRBJ1-2, with D perhaps TRBD1 (5 bases). CDR1 is SGHNT and CDR2 is YYREEE in the germline V gene (reference sequence). V lost 0 bases and J 2 bases, leaving 11 bases between the germline ends. This CDR3 has 15 amino acids. CDR3 region: CASSLEPDTNYGYTF. CDR3 nucleotides: TGTGCCAGCAGCTTGGAGCCGGACACCAACTATGGCTACACCTTC.

The chain carries TRBV28 and TRBJ2-3; 7 bases match TRBD2. In germline, CDR1 is MDHEN, CDR2 SYDVKM. After removal of 2 bases from V and 6 bases from J, the junction contained 8 bases not matched to a gene. This CDR3 comprises 15 residues. This CDR3 is CASSLLSTGGDTQYF. CDR3 bases: TGTGCCAGCAGTTTACTTTCGACCGGGGGGGATACGCAGTATTTT. The whole variable domain, filled in from reference TRBV28 and TRBJ2-3, reads DVKVTQSSRYLVKRTGEKVFLECVQDMDHENMFWYRQDPGLGLRLIYFSYDVKMKEKGDIPEGYSVSREKKERFSLILESASTNQTSMYLCASSLLSTGGDTQYFGPGTRLTVL.

Here the CDR3 reads CASSLNGGGTDTQYF. The CDR3 bases are TGTGCCAGCAGCTTGAACGGGGGAGGCACAGATACGCAGTATTTT. This chain joins TRBV5-5 and TRBJ2-3; D may be TRBD2 (6 bases). The CDR3 consists of 15 residues. Germline-derived CDR1 and CDR2 are SGHKS and YYEKEE (reference sequence). The germline V and J ends were trimmed by 1 base and 1 base, with 10 bases remaining between them. The variable domain in full, with the rest retrieved from reference TRBV5-5 and TRBJ2-3, is DAGVTQSPTHLIKTRGQQVTLRCSPISGHKSVSWYQQVLGQGPQFIFQYYEKEERGRGNFPDRFSARQFPNYSSELNVNALLLGDSALYLCASSLNGGGTDTQYFGPGTRLTVL.

The rearrangement links TRBV20-1 to TRBJ2-7; D gene ambiguous. Germline V gene lookup returns CDR1 DFQATT and CDR2 SNEGSKA (reference sequence). V lost 3 bases and J lost 2, with 11 bases in between. There are 13 residues in the CDR3. The DNA of the CDR3 is TGCAGTGCTAGTTCGACACTGGCCTACGAGCAGTACTTC. Encoded protein: CSASSTLAYEQYF.

This chain links TRBV10-1 with TRBJ1-1; 9 bases are shared with TRBD1. Unmatched junction bases numbered 6, after V lost 0 bases and J lost 7 bases. The CDR3 has 15 residues. The germline V gene has CDR1 WNHNN and CDR2 SYGVQD (reference sequence). The CDR3 spells CASSESKQGAGEAFF. The CDR3 nucleotides read TGCGCCAGCAGTGAGTCGAAACAGGGGGCCGGTGAAGCTTTCTTT.

Here the CDR3 reads CASSRAQGWDTEAFF. In DNA form, the CDR3 reads TGTGCCAGCTCACGGGCTCAGGGATGGGACACTGAAGCTTTCTTT. The rearrangement uses TRBV18 and TRBJ1-1, with D maybe TRBD1 (5 bases). The V end was cut by 4 bases, the J end by 3 bases, with 15 bases between. The CDR3 totals 15 residues. The germline CDR1 and CDR2 sequences are KGHSH and LQKENI.

This chain links TRBV10-1 with TRBJ2-2; 8 bases are shared with TRBD2. This CDR3 has 14 residues. In germline, CDR1 is WNHNN, CDR2 SYGVQD (reference sequence). The junction had 4 bases not matched to a gene; V was cut back by 6 bases and J by 4 bases. The CDR3, as DNA: TGCGCCAGCAGCGGGGGGGCAAGCACCGGGGAGCTGTTTTTT. Its translation is CASSGGASTGELFF.

This rearrangement joins TRBV6-5 to TRBJ2-2; TRBD1 agrees at 8 bases. V was clipped by 7 bases and J by 5 bases; unmatched bases: 6. This CDR3 comprises 14 residues. Germline assignment: CDR1 MNHEY and CDR2 SVGAGI. The CDR3 sequence is CASTRTGKTGELFF. CDR3 sequence (DNA): TGTGCCAGCACTCGGACAGGGAAAACCGGGGAGCTGTTTTTT.

This chain connects TRBV11-1 to TRBJ1-1, with TRBD1 identical over 9 bases. The trim removed 2 bases at V and 4 bases at J, leaving 2 bases unmatched. Germline V gene data show CDR1 as SGHAT and CDR2 as FQDESV (reference sequence). CDR3 length: 14 residues. The CDR3 loop is CASSLPTGGTEAFF. The DNA for the CDR3 is TGTGCCAGCAGCTTACCGACAGGGGGCACTGAAGCTTTCTTT.

This sequence joins TRBV6-1 and TRBJ2-5; 7 nucleotides match TRBD1. Looked up from germline, CDR1 is MNHNS and CDR2 is SASEGT. Trimming removed 2 bases from V and 1 base from J; junction bases left unmatched: 7. The CDR3 is made up of 16 amino acids. CDR3 sequence reads: CASSEIIRQGQETQYF. In nucleotides, the CDR3 is TGTGCCAGCAGTGAAATTATTCGACAGGGCCAAGAGACCCAGTACTTC.

The J gene is TRBJ2-2, the V gene TRBV25-1, with a tentative D call TRBD1 (6 bases). Trimming took 6 bases from V and 2 from J, leaving 13 bases between them. CDR1 MGHDK and CDR2 SYGVNS come from the germline V gene. The CDR3 runs 15 residues. This CDR3 reads CASSLGQRNTGELFF. The CDR3 nucleotides read TGTGCCAGCAGCCTAGGACAGAGAAACACCGGGGAGCTGTTTTTT.

The V gene is TRBV27, the J gene TRBJ1-6, with a tentative D call TRBD1 (6 bases). V was shortened by 0 bases and J by 9 bases, with 12 bases between the two germline ends. The CDR3 runs to 15 residues. Germline CDR1 is MNHEY and CDR2 is SMNVEV (reference sequence). CDR3 DNA sequence: TGTGCCAGCAGTTTATCTGGCAGGGGAAGTTCACCCCTCCACTTT. Translation gives CASSLSGRGSSPLHF.

The chain couples TRBV19 to TRBJ2-7; 9 nucleotides agree with TRBD1. Germline V gives CDR1 LNHDA, CDR2 SQIVND (reference sequence). The length of the CDR3 is 15 residues. The V segment lost 4 bases and the J segment 5 bases; nucleotides outside the gene matches: 9. CDR3 coding DNA: TGTGCCAGTAGTAATCCTGGACAGGGGATCCACGAGCAGTACTTC. This encodes CASSNPGQGIHEQYF.

This clone was seen a single time. The gene calls are TRBV5-1 and TRBJ2-3; D perhaps matches TRBD1 (6 bases). Germline loops: CDR1 SGHRS, CDR2 YFSETQ. The CDR3 has 14 amino acids. V was cut by 4 bases and J by 0 bases, with 9 bases left in between. DNA for the CDR3: TGCGCCAGCAGCCCAGGGGCCAGCACAGATACGCAGTATTTT. Translated, it gives CASSPGASTDTQYF.

The chain couples TRBV7-2 to TRBJ2-2; 9 bases agree with TRBD2. Germline values: CDR1 SGHTA, CDR2 FQGNSA. With 5 bases clipped from V and 5 bases from J, the junction kept 3 bases outside the gene matches. The CDR3 is 14 residues long. The CDR3 is CASSVSGGTGELFF. The DNA for the CDR3 is TGTGCCAGCAGCGTTAGCGGGGGAACCGGGGAGCTGTTTTTT. Combining the CDR3 with reference TRBV7-2 and TRBJ2-2 gives the whole variable domain GAGVSQSPSNKVTEKGKDVELRCDPISGHTALYWYRQSLGQGLEFLIYFQGNSAPDKSGLPSDRFSAERTGGSVSTLTIQRTQQEDSAVYLCASSVSGGTGELFFGEGSRLTVL.

The CDR3 DNA sequence: TGTGCCAGCAGCGCCACAGGGGATTCTTTCTATGGCTACACCTTC. Translation: CASSATGDSFYGYTF. The rearrangement joins TRBV6-5 to TRBJ1-2; TRBD1 matches 7 bases. Per the germline V gene, CDR1 is MNHEY and CDR2 is SVGAGI. J was trimmed by 4 bases and V by 6 bases; bases with no gene match: 11. The CDR3 loop spans 15 amino acids.